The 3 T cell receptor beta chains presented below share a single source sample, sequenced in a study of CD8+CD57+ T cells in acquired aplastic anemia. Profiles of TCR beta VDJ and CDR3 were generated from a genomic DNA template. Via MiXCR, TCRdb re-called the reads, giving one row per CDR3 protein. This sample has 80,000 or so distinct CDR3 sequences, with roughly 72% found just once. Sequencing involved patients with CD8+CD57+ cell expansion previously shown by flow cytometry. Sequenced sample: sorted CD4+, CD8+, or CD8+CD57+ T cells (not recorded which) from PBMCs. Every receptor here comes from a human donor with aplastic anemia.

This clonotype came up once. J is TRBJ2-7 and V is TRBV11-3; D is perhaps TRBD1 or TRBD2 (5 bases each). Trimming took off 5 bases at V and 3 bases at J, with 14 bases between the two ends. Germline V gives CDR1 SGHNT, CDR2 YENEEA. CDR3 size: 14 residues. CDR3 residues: CASSRRGGVYEQYF. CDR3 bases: TGTGCCAGCAGCCGACGGGGCGGAGTCTACGAGCAGTACTTC.

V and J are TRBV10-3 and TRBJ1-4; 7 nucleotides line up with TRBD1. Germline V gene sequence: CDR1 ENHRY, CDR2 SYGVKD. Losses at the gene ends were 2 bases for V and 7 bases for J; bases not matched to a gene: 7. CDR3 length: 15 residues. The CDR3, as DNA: TGTGCCATCAGTGAGGGGACAGCTAGGCGTGAAAAACTGTTTTTT. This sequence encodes CAISEGTARREKLFF.

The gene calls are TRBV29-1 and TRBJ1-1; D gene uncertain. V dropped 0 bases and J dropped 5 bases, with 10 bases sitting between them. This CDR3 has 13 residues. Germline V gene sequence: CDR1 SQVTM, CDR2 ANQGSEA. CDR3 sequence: CSVEEDPRTEAFF. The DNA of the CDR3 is TGCAGCGTTGAAGAGGATCCCAGGACTGAAGCTTTCTTT.